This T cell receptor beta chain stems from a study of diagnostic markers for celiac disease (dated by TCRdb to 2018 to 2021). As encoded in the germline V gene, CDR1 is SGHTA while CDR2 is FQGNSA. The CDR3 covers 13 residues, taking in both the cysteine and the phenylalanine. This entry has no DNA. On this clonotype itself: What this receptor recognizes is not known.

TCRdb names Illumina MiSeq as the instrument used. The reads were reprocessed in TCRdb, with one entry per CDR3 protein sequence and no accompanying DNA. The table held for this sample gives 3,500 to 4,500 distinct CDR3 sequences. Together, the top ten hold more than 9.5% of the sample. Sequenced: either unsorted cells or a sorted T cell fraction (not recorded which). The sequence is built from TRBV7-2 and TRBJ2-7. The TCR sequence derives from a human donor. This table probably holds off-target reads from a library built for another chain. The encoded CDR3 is CASSLSGFSEQYF.